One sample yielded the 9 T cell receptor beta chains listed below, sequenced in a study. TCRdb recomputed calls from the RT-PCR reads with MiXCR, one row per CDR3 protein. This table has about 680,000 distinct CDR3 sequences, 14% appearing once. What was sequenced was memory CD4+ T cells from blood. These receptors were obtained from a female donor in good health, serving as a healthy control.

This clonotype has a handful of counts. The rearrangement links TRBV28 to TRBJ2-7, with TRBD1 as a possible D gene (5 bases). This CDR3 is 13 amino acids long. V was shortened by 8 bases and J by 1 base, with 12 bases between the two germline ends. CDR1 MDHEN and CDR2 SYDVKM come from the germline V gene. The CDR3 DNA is TGTGCCAGCTGTAGGGGCCAATCCTACGAGCAGTACTTC. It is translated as CASCRGQSYEQYF.

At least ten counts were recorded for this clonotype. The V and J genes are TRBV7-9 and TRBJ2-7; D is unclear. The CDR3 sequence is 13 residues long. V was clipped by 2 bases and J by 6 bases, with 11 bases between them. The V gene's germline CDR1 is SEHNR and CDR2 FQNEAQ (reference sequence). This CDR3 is CASSLLTAGEQYF. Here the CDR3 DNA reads TGTGCCAGCAGCTTATTAACCGCCGGCGAGCAGTACTTC.

CDR3 in amino acids: CASSSRGPQLYEQYF. The CDR3, as DNA: TGTGCCAGCAGCTCGCGCGGACCTCAACTGTACGAGCAGTACTTC. The chain employs TRBV3-1 and TRBJ2-7; no reliable D call. V was cut by 5 bases and J by 4 bases, with 18 bases left in between. Germline loops: CDR1 LGHDT, CDR2 YNNKEL (reference sequence). CDR3 length: 15 amino acids.

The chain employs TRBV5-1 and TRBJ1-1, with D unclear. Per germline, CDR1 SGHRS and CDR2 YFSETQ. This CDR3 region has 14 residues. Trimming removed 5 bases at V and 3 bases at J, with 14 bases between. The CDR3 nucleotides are TGCGCCAGCAGAGATGAAAGGGCCGACACTGAAGCTTTCTTT. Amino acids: CASRDERADTEAFF.

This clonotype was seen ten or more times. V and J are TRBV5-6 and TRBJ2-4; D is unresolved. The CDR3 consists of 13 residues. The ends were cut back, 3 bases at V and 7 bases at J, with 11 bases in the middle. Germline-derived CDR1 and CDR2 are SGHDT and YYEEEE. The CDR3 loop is CASSSPVSNIQYF. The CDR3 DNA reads TGTGCCAGCAGCTCGCCAGTTTCGAACATTCAGTACTTC.

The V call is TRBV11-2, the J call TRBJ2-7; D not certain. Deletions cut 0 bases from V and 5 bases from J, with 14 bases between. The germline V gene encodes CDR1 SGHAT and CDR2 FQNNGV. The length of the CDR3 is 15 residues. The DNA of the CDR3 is TGTGCCAGCAGCTTAGAGCCAGCCGGGTTTGACGAGCAGTACTTC. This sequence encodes CASSLEPAGFDEQYF.

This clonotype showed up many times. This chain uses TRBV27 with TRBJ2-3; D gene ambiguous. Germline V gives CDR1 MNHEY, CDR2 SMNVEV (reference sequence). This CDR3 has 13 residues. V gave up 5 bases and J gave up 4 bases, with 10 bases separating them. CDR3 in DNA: TGTGCCAGCAGTCTCCAGAGAGCAGATACGCAGTATTTT. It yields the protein CASSLQRADTQYF.

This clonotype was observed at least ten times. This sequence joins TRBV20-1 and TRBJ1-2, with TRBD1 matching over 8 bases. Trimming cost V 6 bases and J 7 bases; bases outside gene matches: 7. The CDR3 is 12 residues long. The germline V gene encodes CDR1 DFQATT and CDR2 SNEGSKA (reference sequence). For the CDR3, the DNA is TGCAGTGCCCCTAGGGACAGGCCTGGCTACACCTTC. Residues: CSAPRDRPGYTF.

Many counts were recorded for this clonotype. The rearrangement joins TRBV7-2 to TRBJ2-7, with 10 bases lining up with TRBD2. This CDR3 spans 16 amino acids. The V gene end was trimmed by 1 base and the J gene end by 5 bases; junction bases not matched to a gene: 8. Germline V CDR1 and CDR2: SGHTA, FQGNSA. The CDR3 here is CASSLVLASGRNEQYF. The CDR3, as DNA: TGTGCCAGCAGCTTAGTGTTGGCTAGCGGGAGAAACGAGCAGTACTTC.